One sample yielded the 21 T cell receptor beta chains listed below, sequenced in a study of shared clonotypes between healthy human individuals. Here immunoSEQ multiplex PCR was the method, and the copy in TCRdb shows in-frame clones only, minus some. Counted here are approximately 640,000 clones, roughly 88% occurring once; the ten biggest clones make up 34%. Specimen: memory CD8+ T cells from PBMCs. Documented subset: CD45RO+ cells pooled with CCR7-negative TemRA cells. These receptor sequences come from a young man in good health. Some clones in this sample may be carry-over from other donors' samples.

This clone was found once. V gene TRBV7-6 combines with J gene TRBJ1-5, with 7 bases aligning to TRBD1. With V trimmed by 5 bases and J by 5 bases, 9 bases remained unmatched. CDR1 and CDR2 (germline): SGHVS, FNYEAQ. CDR3 length: 15 amino acids. The CDR3 loop is CASSPGTVGDQPQHF. The CDR3 region has the DNA TGTGCCAGCAGCCCGGGGACAGTGGGGGATCAGCCCCAGCATTTT.

The count of this clone is one. The chain is built from TRBV16 and TRBJ1-1; D gene ambiguous. From germline, CDR1 is KGHSY and CDR2 FQNENV. CDR3 size: 14 residues. Trimming cost V 4 bases and J 1 base, with 10 bases left between them. CDR3 coding DNA: TGTGCCAGCAGCCCCCGGACGGGGAACACTGAAGCTTTCTTT. This translates into CASSPRTGNTEAFF. Complete variable domain (other parts from reference TRBV16 and TRBJ1-1): GEEVAQTPKHLVRGEGQKAKLYCAPIKGHSYVFWYQQVLKNEFKFLISFQNENVFDETGMPKERFSAKCLPNSPCSLEIQATKLEDSAVYFCASSPRTGNTEAFFGQGTRLTVV.

The J gene is TRBJ1-2, the V gene TRBV28; D is possibly TRBD1 (5 bases). Germline V gene data show CDR1 as MDHEN and CDR2 as SYDVKM. The CDR3 length is 13 residues. Trimming pared 3 bases from V and 7 bases from J, leaving 12 bases between. The CDR3, as DNA: TGTGCCAGCAGTTTCGGGGGTCAGGCTGGCTACACCTTC. It is translated as CASSFGGQAGYTF.

The chain combines TRBV28 with TRBJ1-2; perhaps TRBD1 as D (5 bases). The CDR3 is 13 residues long. With 5 bases removed from V and 6 bases from J, the gap between germline ends came to 13 bases. Germline CDR1 is MDHEN and CDR2 is SYDVKM. The CDR3 loop reads CASSLGPTDGYTF. CDR3 nucleotide sequence: TGTGCCAGCAGTCTGGGACCGACAGATGGCTACACCTTC.

The chain combines TRBV9 with TRBJ1-1; D is perhaps TRBD1 (6 bases). The CDR3 sequence is 14 residues long. The germline V gene has CDR1 SGDLS and CDR2 YYNGEE. Trimming removed 2 bases from V and 3 bases from J, with 11 bases in between. The CDR3 DNA is TGTGCCAGCAGCGTTAGGGGGGCGGACACTGAAGCTTTCTTT. This encodes CASSVRGADTEAFF. The variable domain in full, completed from reference TRBV9 and TRBJ1-1, reads DSGVTQTPKHLITATGQRVTLRCSPRSGDLSVYWYQQSLDQGLQFLIQYYNGEERAKGNILERFSAQQFPDLHSELNLSSLELGDSALYFCASSVRGADTEAFFGQGTRLTVV.

The chain joins TRBV28 to TRBJ1-2; D ambiguous. The length of the CDR3 is 15 residues. Trimming pared 2 bases from V and 5 bases from J, leaving 15 bases between. In germline, CDR1 is MDHEN, CDR2 SYDVKM. The CDR3 region has the DNA TGTGCCAGCAGTTTAACTTTCTACACCTTGTATGGCTACACCTTC. This sequence encodes CASSLTFYTLYGYTF.

For the CDR3, the DNA is TGTGCCAGCTCCCCTTCAGGGGCGGCCTACAATGAGCAGTTCTTC. Translated: CASSPSGAAYNEQFF. V and J are TRBV27 and TRBJ2-1, with a possible D match to TRBD1 (6 bases). The germline V and J ends were trimmed by 8 bases and 2 bases, with 16 bases remaining between them. CDR1 MNHEY and CDR2 SMNVEV come from the germline V gene (reference sequence). The CDR3 totals 15 residues.

V and J are TRBV9 and TRBJ2-7, with 8 bases aligning to TRBD1. V lost 2 bases to trimming and J lost 2 bases; unmatched junction nucleotides: 15. The CDR3 runs 18 residues. The germline V gene has CDR1 SGDLS and CDR2 YYNGEE. For the CDR3, the DNA is TGTGCCAGCAGCGTCCCCCCTGCGGGGCAGGGGGCCACCTACGAGCAGTACTTC. It specifies CASSVPPAGQGATYEQYF.

The V gene is TRBV9, the J gene TRBJ2-4, with 8 bases fitting TRBD1. CDR3 length: 19 amino acids. Germline V gives CDR1 SGDLS, CDR2 YYNGEE. Trimming removed 0 bases from V and 3 bases from J; junction bases left unmatched: 14. CDR3 loop: CASSVAPLDREVDKNIQYF. The DNA of the CDR3 is TGTGCCAGCAGCGTAGCCCCCCTGGACAGGGAAGTTGACAAAAACATTCAGTACTTC.

CDR3 nucleotides: TGTGCCAGCGGCCGGCCCGGCTGGACTAGCGGCGCGGATACGCAGTATTTT. Encoded protein: CASGRPGWTSGADTQYF. The genes are TRBV27 and TRBJ2-3; TRBD2 matches at 10 bases. The J segment lost 6 bases and the V segment lost 8 bases, leaving 17 bases of the junction unmatched. Germline V gene lookup returns CDR1 MNHEY and CDR2 SMNVEV (reference sequence). The CDR3 length is 17 residues.

This chain uses TRBV7-6 with TRBJ2-7; a weak D match, TRBD2 (5 bases). The CDR3 loop spans 15 amino acids. Deletions cut 4 bases from V and 2 bases from J, with 15 bases between. Looked up from germline, CDR1 is SGHVS and CDR2 is FNYEAQ. The CDR3 here is CASSSSRDGTYEQYF. The DNA for the CDR3 is TGTGCCAGCAGCTCGTCCCGGGATGGAACCTACGAGCAGTACTTC.

This chain links TRBV7-2 with TRBJ2-7; the D gene is possibly TRBD2 (6 bases). Germline V CDR1 and CDR2: SGHTA, FQGNSA. The CDR3 length is 14 residues. Trimming shortened V by 1 base and J by 3 bases, and 10 bases separated the two germline ends. Here the CDR3 reads CASSLGGEGYEQYF. CDR3 coding DNA: TGTGCCAGCAGCTTAGGCGGGGAAGGCTACGAGCAGTACTTC.

Note on this clone: The sample holds other DNA sequences that translate to the same CDR3. The genes are TRBV27 and TRBJ2-7, with a tentative D call TRBD1 (5 bases). This CDR3 is built from 13 residues. V shed 3 bases and J shed 2 bases, with 8 bases lying between them. CDR1 MNHEY and CDR2 SMNVEV come from the germline V gene (reference sequence). This CDR3 is CASSLGRTYEQYF. In DNA form, the CDR3 reads TGTGCCAGCAGTTTGGGGCGCACCTACGAGCAGTACTTC.

The CDR3 DNA follows: TGTGCCAGCAGCGCGGGGTGGACAGTTTCTTATGGCTACACCTTC. It translates to CASSAGWTVSYGYTF. The chain couples TRBV9 to TRBJ1-2, with D maybe TRBD1 (6 bases). Germline-derived CDR1 and CDR2 are SGDLS and YYNGEE. V lost 3 bases to trimming and J lost 5 bases, with 17 bases between them. The CDR3 consists of 15 residues.

J is TRBJ2-7 and V is TRBV7-8; D not resolved. The CDR3 contains 14 residues. Trimming took off 5 bases at V and 6 bases at J, with 17 bases between the two ends. Germline lookup yields CDR1 SGHVS and CDR2 FQNEAQ. The CDR3 DNA reads as TGTGCCAGCAGCCTGGACGGATTATTCTCCGAGCAGTACTTC. Translation: CASSLDGLFSEQYF.

This chain uses TRBV9 with TRBJ1-2, with D uncertain. Germline V gene lookup returns CDR1 SGDLS and CDR2 YYNGEE. CDR3 length equals 13 residues. The V end lost 3 bases, the J end lost 5 bases, and 11 bases lay between the germline ends. The CDR3 loop is CASSDPVGYGYTF. The CDR3 nucleotides are TGTGCCAGCAGCGATCCTGTAGGGTATGGCTACACCTTC.

The CDR3 nucleotides are TGTGCCATGACCGGGACAACGTCTGGAGAGCAGTACTTC. This codes for CAMTGTTSGEQYF. The chain combines TRBV10-3 with TRBJ2-7; D perhaps matches TRBD1 (6 bases). Germline V gene data show CDR1 as ENHRY and CDR2 as SYGVKD. Trimming pared 9 bases from V and 7 bases from J, leaving 19 bases between. There are 13 residues in the CDR3.

The J gene is TRBJ2-5, the V gene TRBV9; TRBD2 aligns across 8 bases. V lost 3 bases and J lost 1; bases outside the gene matches: 14. Per germline, CDR1 SGDLS and CDR2 YYNGEE. CDR3 length equals 18 residues. In DNA, the CDR3 is TGTGCCAGCAGCGGATCCGTCGTAGCGGGGCGGGCCCAAGAGACCCAGTACTTC. Its translation: CASSGSVVAGRAQETQYF.

The rearrangement joins TRBV14 to TRBJ2-3, with TRBD2 matching over 8 bases. Trimming at V came to 8 bases and at J to 0 bases, leaving 7 bases not matched to a gene. The CDR3 runs to 15 residues. Germline CDR1 is SGHDN and CDR2 is FVKESK. This CDR3 reads CASRGGAKSTDTQYF. In DNA, the CDR3 is TGTGCCAGCCGGGGGGGCGCGAAGAGCACAGATACGCAGTATTTT.

The chain recombines TRBV7-2 with TRBJ2-5; unclear D gene. Germline CDR1 and CDR2: SGHTA and FQGNSA. The length of the CDR3 is 14 residues. Between the trimmed V and J ends, which lost 5 bases and 7 bases, there was a span of 17 bases. CDR3 in amino acids: CASSTSTNPGTQYF. The CDR3 DNA sequence: TGTGCCAGCAGCACGAGTACTAACCCGGGGACCCAGTACTTC.

This chain joins TRBV7-9 and TRBJ2-3; TRBD1 matches at 7 bases. Germline V gene data show CDR1 as SEHNR and CDR2 as FQNEAQ (reference sequence). This CDR3 is built from 15 residues. J was trimmed by 5 bases and V by 1 base; bases with no gene match: 6. CDR3 sequence: CASSLGDSSLDTQYF. The DNA of the CDR3 is TGTGCCAGCAGCTTAGGGGACAGCTCATTAGATACGCAGTATTTT.